The 4 T cell receptor beta chains listed next were all sequenced from one sample in a study of cytomegalovirus exposure and HLA in healthy donors. The PCR made use of 60 Vbeta and 13 Jbeta primers. The method was immunoSEQ multiplex PCR; TCRdb's version includes in-frame clones alone and lacks a portion of them. This table has more than 90,000 clones, around 76% appearing once. The specimen sequenced was PBMCs. These receptors all stem from a man aged 35-49 years in good health and CMV-seropositive.

This clone was seen just once. The chain joins TRBV4-3 to TRBJ2-5, with 11 bases lining up with TRBD2. Per germline, CDR1 LGHNA and CDR2 YSLEER. J was trimmed by 4 bases and V by 5 bases; bases with no gene match: 15. This CDR3 spans 18 amino acids. CDR3 protein: CASSSRYVPGLAAETQYF. For the CDR3, the DNA is TGCGCCAGCAGCTCGCGATACGTACCGGGACTAGCGGCAGAGACCCAGTACTTC.

This chain links TRBV5-1 with TRBJ2-2, with 11 bases aligning to TRBD2. Trimming cost V 1 base and J 0 bases; bases outside gene matches: 5. Germline CDR1 and CDR2: SGHRS and YFSETQ. This CDR3 comprises 18 residues. CDR3 amino acids: CASSLNIAGGPNTGELFF. Written as DNA, the CDR3 is TGCGCCAGCAGCTTGAATATAGCGGGAGGGCCGAACACCGGGGAGCTGTTTTTT. The full variable domain, in which reference TRBV5-1 and TRBJ2-2 provide the parts outside the CDR3, is KAGVTQTPRYLIKTRGQQVTLSCSPISGHRSVSWYQQTPGQGLQFLFEYFSETQRNKGNFPGRFSGRQFSNSRSEMNVSTLELGDSALYLCASSLNIAGGPNTGELFFGEGSRLTVL.

The chain employs TRBV6-4 and TRBJ2-1; D perhaps matches TRBD2 (5 bases). Germline V gene data show CDR1 as MRHNA and CDR2 as SNTAGT. The V gene lost 0 bases and the J gene lost 0 bases, with 15 bases spanning the gap. The CDR3 is 18 residues long. In nucleotides, the CDR3 is TGTGCCAGCAGTGACTCTCTCCGGCGGAGGAGCTCCTACAATGAGCAGTTCTTC. Translating it yields CASSDSLRRRSSYNEQFF.

The chain is built from TRBV19 and TRBJ2-2; TRBD2 matches 10 bases. J gave up 8 bases and V 4 bases, and 10 bases lay outside the gene matches. Germline CDR1 reads LNHDA; CDR2 reads SQIVND (reference sequence). The CDR3 runs to 16 residues. CDR3 coding DNA: TGTGCCAGTAGTAAGGGGGCTAGCGGGGGACCTGGGGAGCTGTTTTTT. It translates to CASSKGASGGPGELFF.